The 4 T cell receptor beta chains presented below share a single source sample, sequenced in a study of T cells in tuberculosis. Thawed, overnight-rested PBMC were stained with GMM-loaded CD1B tetramer, viability dye and anti-CD3, then sorted. The CD1B tetramers carried C32 glucose monomycolate purified from Rhodococcus equi. TCRdb's copy holds only in-frame clones and misses some; the assay was immunoSEQ multiplex PCR. Of roughly 60,000 clones listed, 81% were seen once; the top ten hold about 13%. What was sequenced was CD1b-GMM tetramer-negative cells sorted from PBMCs. Receptors were obtained from an adult woman with latent tuberculosis.

The chain has TRBV7-9 and TRBJ2-7; no firm D call. Germline CDR1 SEHNR, CDR2 FQNEAQ (reference sequence). The CDR3 runs to 12 residues. The V and J ends lost 1 base and 6 bases respectively, with 7 bases between them. The CDR3 spells CASSLVRSEQYF. The CDR3 DNA is TGTGCCAGCAGCTTAGTACGCAGCGAGCAGTACTTC.

Written as DNA, the CDR3 is TGTGCCAGCTCCGAGGACAGGGGTAATCAGCCCCAGCATTTT. Residues: CASSEDRGNQPQHF. The chain has TRBV18 and TRBJ1-5, with 9 bases lining up with TRBD1. The V gene's germline CDR1 is KGHSH and CDR2 LQKENI. J gave up 4 bases and V 6 bases, and 4 bases lay outside the gene matches. CDR3 length: 14 residues.

The rearrangement uses TRBV18 and TRBJ2-1, with 10 bases that match TRBD2. The ends lost 6 bases at V and 9 bases at J; junction bases unmatched: 5. CDR1 and CDR2 (germline): KGHSH, LQKENI. This CDR3 has 13 amino acids. In DNA, the CDR3 is TGTGCCAGCTCGCAAGCGGGAGGGGGTGAGCAGTTCTTC. Translation gives CASSQAGGGEQFF.

The J gene is TRBJ2-7, the V gene TRBV5-5; weak D call: TRBD2 (5 bases). V lost 5 bases and J lost 4, with 13 bases in between. This CDR3 spans 13 amino acids. CDR1 and CDR2 (germline): SGHKS, YYEKEE (reference sequence). DNA of the CDR3: TGTGCCAGCAGTTTGCTTAGCGTTTACGAGCAGTACTTC. As protein: CASSLLSVYEQYF.